A single sample gave rise to the 2 T cell receptor beta chains below, sequenced in a study of CD8 T cells in ankylosing spondylitis. TCRdb re-derived calls from the 5' RACE reads in MiXCR, one entry per CDR3 protein. Here the sample spans about 200,000 distinct CDR3 sequences, over 10% being singletons. What was sequenced was blood, either unsorted or a sorted T cell fraction (not recorded which). The receptors originated from a male donor with ankylosing spondylitis or in good health (not recorded which).

In this sample, this clonotype turned up a few times. This chain uses TRBV27 with TRBJ2-7; no reliable D call. Germline values: CDR1 MNHEY, CDR2 SMNVEV (reference sequence). The CDR3 loop spans 13 amino acids. The V end lost 2 bases, the J end lost 0 bases, and 5 bases lay between the germline ends. This chain's CDR3 is CASSLIPSYEQYF. Written as DNA, the CDR3 is TGTGCCAGCAGTTTAATTCCCTCCTACGAGCAGTACTTC.

This clonotype was counted ten times or more. The chain is built from TRBV6-4 and TRBJ2-3; TRBD2 aligns across 8 bases. The germline gives CDR1 MRHNA, CDR2 SNTAGT. Germline trimming cut 10 bases from V and 4 bases from J; bases unmatched to any gene: 10. The CDR3 consists of 14 residues. DNA of the CDR3: TGTGCCACGTCGGGAGCGGGAGACCCAGATACGCAGTATTTT. Encoded protein: CATSGAGDPDTQYF.